The following is a T cell receptor beta chain sequence with its context. Its antigen specificity is not known. Base qualities are missing; no much larger clone stands one base away. The data were obtained in a study of CD8 T cells in Susac syndrome (dated by TCRdb to between 2018 and 2021). Describing the broader study: Of the Susac syndrome patients who were sequenced, 8 or 9 were in clinical remission while about six had clinically active disease. The study used repertoire sequencing to test whether antigen drove CD8+ T cell activation and differentiation in Susac syndrome. At blood withdrawal, Susac syndrome patients were therapy-naive, treated with corticosteroids (with IVIg additionally given to some), or treated with IVIg alone. The paper as a whole reports these results and caveats: The CD4+ T cell repertoire of patients with Susac syndrome showed no detectable clonal expansion. The number of individuals in the TCR sequencing and HLA analysis was acknowledged as relatively small.

RNA was extracted with the RNeasy kit and roughly 0.45 to 1 ug was reverse transcribed using random hexamers. The immunoSEQ multiplex PCR assay, which covers 54 Vbeta and 13 Jbeta segments, was used to amplify TCR beta CDR3 regions. PCR amplification bias was corrected by using a synthetic template baseline for primer optimization and computational correction. The source study handled its data this way. Only productive sequences were kept, with reads annotated to V, D and J genes according to IMGT and analyzed in immunoSEQ Analyzer. Clonality was computed as one minus Shannon entropy normalized by log2 of the number of productive unique sequences. For each patient and control, public and private clones were evaluated within the 100 most prevalent clones. Clones were defined as Susac-specific if absent from the healthy and MS cohorts, from around 1,100 published viral clones and from other ImmuneACCESS disease sequences. TCRdb ran its own pipeline on the public reads, namely fastp trimming at Q25 and MiXCR clone calling, and kept in-frame beta chains. Rows with a matching CDR3 protein are joined into one entry that keeps the most common DNA and genes. The V and J calls here are based on TCRdb, not the publication. This sample lists roughly 100,000 distinct CDR3 sequences; 85% to 95% were detected once. The ten top clones hold less than 0.4% of the sample.

Peripheral blood CD8+ and CD4+ T cells from healthy donors, Susac syndrome patients and multiple sclerosis patients were profiled by high-throughput TCR beta sequencing. Susac syndrome patients met recently defined diagnostic criteria for definite or probable disease. CD8+ TEMRA cells were enriched by FACS, while bulk CD8+ and CD4+ T cells were purified by magnetic negative isolation. Blood was collected in EDTA tubes and processed within 24 hours, with PBMCs isolated through density gradient centrifugation. PBMCs intended for TCR sequencing were cryopreserved in liquid nitrogen and were subsequently thawed in a 37 degrees C water bath. The sorted or isolated CD4+, CD8+ and CD8+ TEMRA cells had a purity of 90% or higher. The specimen was CD4+ T cells from PBMCs. This TCR was sampled from a human donor with Susac syndrome.

The CDR3 protein: CASSQYQSSYNEQFF. The nucleotides are TGTGCCAGCAGCCAGTACCAGAGCTCCTACAATGAGCAGTTCTTC. Here the chain combines TRBV3-1 and TRBJ2-1, with the D gene not confidently named. For CDR1 and CDR2, the germline V gene (reference sequence) lists LGHDT and YNNKEL. V drops 3 bases and J drops 0 bases, leaving 9 bases in between. Measured from the cysteine to the phenylalanine, the CDR3 is 15 residues long. The retained sequence is limited to the CDR3, 45 bases, with the frame set at the first base.